What follows is one TCR beta chain and its context. Only in-frame clones appear in the TCRdb table, and some are missing; sequencing was by immunoSEQ multiplex PCR. The sample has 15,000 to 20,000 clones; 50% to 70% are singletons. Germline CDR1 is MNHNS and CDR2 is SASEGT. CDR3 length: 15 amino acids. Trimming stripped 7 bases from V and 4 bases from J, with 20 bases between. The record originates from a study of neoadjuvant anti-PD-1 for oral cavity cancer. The TCR sequence derives from a person aged 35 to 85 with oral cavity squamous cell carcinoma. The specimen comprised PBMCs, sampled before nivolumab (anti-PD-1) treatment. This chain links TRBV6-1 with TRBJ2-7; a weak D match, TRBD2 (6 bases). This CDR3 reads CASILAKGREYEQYF. The CDR3 DNA reads as TGTGCCAGCATCCTGGCCAAGGGTCGGGAGTACGAGCAGTACTTC.